This T cell receptor (beta chain) was sequenced in a study of OX40 agonist ivuxolimab in advanced cancers. Study-level background: Ivuxolimab, an agonistic anti-OX40 (CD134) antibody, was given to patients. Patients were infused with ivuxolimab every 2 weeks at 0.01 to 10 mg/kg. Regarding the study as a whole: Antigen specificity remained undetermined for the expanded peripheral T cells. Relative to CD4+ cells, CD8+ T cells on average had more expanded clones.

Sequencing was performed with immunoSEQ multiplex PCR; in TCRdb, only in-frame clones are kept and a portion is missing. This repertoire shows approximately 40,000 clones, about four fifths found once; its top ten account for under 11%. The V gene end was trimmed by 4 bases and the J gene end by 4 bases; junction bases not matched to a gene: 7. CDR1 and CDR2 from the germline V gene are SGHTA and FQGTGA. The CDR3 sequence is 17 residues long. Note on this clone: What it binds is unknown.

The TCR was taken from an adult with an advanced solid tumor such as melanoma, head and neck, liver or kidney cancer. The chain has TRBV7-3 and TRBJ2-3; TRBD2 matches at 14 bases. The sample here was CD4+ or CD8+ T cells sorted from blood, taken in a trial of the OX40 agonist ivuxolimab. Here the CDR3 DNA reads TGTGCCAGCAGCTCACGACTAGCGGGAGGGCCCTCAGATACGCAGTATTTT. Encoded protein: CASSSRLAGGPSDTQYF.